This T cell receptor beta chain was profiled in a study of T cell repertoires in ileal Crohn's disease. Overall study: Operated complications were stricturing disease (61%) and penetrating disease (39%).

Broader study findings: Compared with non-smokers, active smokers at surgery showed more clonal expansions. Clonality above 26.8% at surgery always came with endoscopic recurrence.

From germline, CDR1 is SGHVT and CDR2 SQSDAQ. The V gene lost 2 bases and the J gene lost 6 bases, with 10 bases spanning the gap. The length of the CDR3 is 13 residues. Each sample's TCRB immunosequencing used 450 to 650 nanograms of biopsy DNA. The assay was immunoSEQ multiplex PCR, and TCRdb's table has in-frame clones only and misses some. Among more than 15,000 clones, approximately 60% were seen once, and the ten largest hold roughly 6.7%. For this clone: Its specificity is not known.

This chain links TRBV7-4 with TRBJ1-2, with D hard to call. This clonotype originated in an adult with Crohn's disease. The sequencing input was ileal tissue. CDR3 in DNA: TGTGCCAGCAGCTTATCCACGCGGGATGGCTACACCTTC. Translated, it gives CASSLSTRDGYTF.